The source of this T cell receptor (beta chain) is a study of blood T cell repertoires in COVID-19. The ends lost 7 bases at V and 5 bases at J; junction bases unmatched: 9. The CDR3 loop spans 15 amino acids. CDR1 is MDHEN, CDR2 SYDVKM, per germline. In its sample, this clone was seen a few times. This table comes from immunoSEQ multiplex PCR, and its TCRdb copy is limited to in-frame clones, with some not included. The repertoire has some 200,000 clones, 82% of them found once; the top ten carry 4.5% to 6.5%. V is TRBV28 and J is TRBJ1-2, with 11 nucleotides matching TRBD1. The clonotype originates from a woman aged 55-69 years with acute COVID-19. Sequenced: PBMCs or T cells enriched from blood (not recorded which). The chain's CDR3 is CASTTTGQGVYGYTF. CDR3 sequence (DNA): TGTGCCAGCACTACTACGGGACAGGGGGTTTATGGCTACACCTTC.